This T cell receptor (beta chain) was recorded in a study of blood T cell repertoires in COVID-19. In the study overall: Sites in the United States, Italy and Spain provided acute and convalescent COVID-19 samples.

Some clones are missing from TCRdb's copy, which holds only in-frame ones; the method was immunoSEQ multiplex PCR. The table records about half a million clones, 70% to 90% of them present only once. This clonotype was obtained from a human donor in a cohort sampled during active COVID-19. Sequenced material: peripheral blood.

The CDR3 DNA sequence: TGCGCCAGCAGCCAAGGTCTAGCGGGAGGTGGCAATGAGCAGTTCTTC. The encoded protein is CASSQGLAGGGNEQFF. The chain uses TRBV4-3 and TRBJ2-1; 11 nucleotides align to TRBD2. CDR3 size: 16 residues. CDR1 LGHNA and CDR2 YSLEER come from the germline V gene. The J segment lost 6 bases and the V segment lost 1 base, leaving 5 bases of the junction unmatched.